This is a list of T cell receptor beta chains from one sample in a study of blood T cell repertoires in COVID-19. Some clones are missing from TCRdb's copy, which holds only in-frame ones; the method was immunoSEQ multiplex PCR. The profile covers about 210,000 clones, with around four fifths appearing a single time and 2.5% to 3.5% taken by the ten largest. The sample comprised peripheral blood. All receptors come from a man in his fifties with active or convalescent COVID-19. The CDR3 runs from the conserved cysteine through the conserved F or W. The D gene is left open where the match is weak. The size entry is marked missing in some rows and otherwise reads once, few, many or a size class.

TRBV7-3	TRBJ2-3	NA	TRBD1	CASSSAAGGTDTQYF	TGTGCCAGCAGCTCGGCGGCAGGGGGAACAGATACGCAGTATTTT
TRBV5-6	TRBJ1-2	NA	TRBD1	CASSYDTGAYGYTF	TGTGCCAGCAGCTACGACACAGGGGCTTATGGCTACACCTTC
TRBV18	TRBJ2-2	NA	TRBD1	CASSLDRAQNTGELFF	TGTGCCAGCTCGCTTGACAGGGCGCAGAACACCGGGGAGCTGTTTTTT
TRBV9	TRBJ2-7	NA	TRBD2	CASSVGTSGIHEQYF	TGTGCCAGCAGCGTAGGGACTAGCGGGATCCACGAGCAGTACTTC
TRBV5-8	TRBJ1-3	NA	TRBD1	CASSNRDRGLSGNTIYF	TGTGCCAGCAGCAACCGGGACAGGGGGCTTTCTGGAAACACCATATATTTT
TRBV7-8	TRBJ2-7	NA	TRBD1	CASSFRAADRGYEQYF	TGTGCCAGCAGCTTCCGTGCCGCGGACAGGGGCTACGAGCAGTACTTC
TRBV15	TRBJ2-4	NA	TRBD2	CATSRDELAGVGKNIQYF	TGTGCCACCAGCAGAGACGAACTAGCGGGAGTTGGCAAAAACATTCAGTACTTC
TRBV7-3	TRBJ2-1	NA	NA	CASSPTSGNEQFF	TGTGCCAGCAGCCCAACATCAGGGAATGAGCAGTTCTTC
TRBV12-3/TRBV12-4	TRBJ1-4	NA	TRBD1	CASVGQGALGLFF	TGTGCCAGCGTCGGACAGGGGGCCCTTGGACTGTTTTTT
TRBV9	TRBJ2-7	NA	TRBD2	CASSPRDWGTSGSYEQYF	TGTGCCAGCAGCCCTCGAGATTGGGGGACTAGCGGGTCCTACGAGCAGTACTTC
TRBV15	TRBJ2-3	NA	NA	CATSRARVSTDTQYF	TGTGCCACCAGCAGAGCTAGAGTGAGCACAGATACGCAGTATTTT
TRBV7-2	TRBJ1-6	NA	TRBD1	CASSFPGQGASPLHF	TGTGCCAGCAGCTTTCCGGGACAGGGAGCTTCACCCCTCCACTTT
TRBV6-5	TRBJ2-7	few	NA	CASNPGTGIPSEQYF	TGTGCCAGCAACCCCGGTACAGGGATCCCCTCGGAGCAGTACTTC
TRBV5-1	TRBJ2-3	NA	TRBD2	CASQSGGTDTQYF	TGCGCCAGCCAATCGGGGGGGACAGATACGCAGTATTTT
TRBV11-2	TRBJ1-2	NA	NA	CASSLLADTYGYTF	TGTGCCAGCAGCTTATTGGCAGATACCTATGGCTACACCTTC
TRBV5-1	TRBJ2-2	NA	NA	CASSHGRNTGELFF	TGCGCCAGCAGCCATGGGCGGAACACCGGGGAGCTGTTTTTT
TRBV5-1	TRBJ2-7	NA	NA	CASSARTVPGYEQYF	TGCGCCAGCAGCGCGCGGACAGTTCCGGGCTACGAGCAGTACTTC
TRBV2	TRBJ2-7	NA	NA	CASIGTSYEQYF	TGTGCCAGCATCGGGACAAGCTACGAGCAGTACTTC
TRBV10-3	TRBJ2-7	NA	NA	CASSEAYEQYF	TGTGCCTCCTCCGAGGCCTACGAGCAGTACTTC
TRBV30	TRBJ1-3	NA	NA	CASQVAAGNTIYF	TGTGCCTCCCAGGTGGCCGCGGGAAACACCATATATTTT
TRBV5-1	TRBJ1-6	NA	TRBD1	CASSTDRAYSPLHF	TGCGCCAGCAGCACGGACAGGGCCTATTCACCCCTCCACTTT
TRBV9	TRBJ2-7	NA	NA	CASSADISYEQYF	TGTGCCAGCAGCGCCGACATCTCCTACGAGCAGTACTTC
TRBV29-1	TRBJ2-7	NA	TRBD1	CSGRQGNEQYF	TGCAGCGGGCGACAGGGGAACGAGCAGTACTTC
TRBV6-5	TRBJ1-6	NA	NA	CASSPTLANSPLHF	TGTGCCAGCAGTCCGACATTGGCGAATTCACCCCTCCACTTT
TRBV14	TRBJ1-2	NA	TRBD1	CASSRDRGDYGYTF	TGTGCCAGCAGCCGAGACAGGGGAGACTATGGCTACACCTTC
TRBV5-1	TRBJ1-1	NA	TRBD1	CASGSTGGYTEAFF	TGCGCCAGCGGATCAACAGGGGGTTACACTGAAGCTTTCTTT
TRBV6-5	TRBJ2-5	few	NA	CASSYSARLRETQYF	TGTGCCAGCAGTTACTCAGCTAGGTTACGAGAGACCCAGTACTTC
TRBV6-5	TRBJ2-1	NA	TRBD2	CASSYSGNTYNEQFF	TGTGCCAGCAGTTATAGCGGGAACACCTACAATGAGCAGTTCTTC
TRBV5-6	TRBJ1-2	NA	NA	CASSPMDSNYGYTF	TGTGCCAGCAGCCCTATGGACAGTAACTATGGCTACACCTTC
TRBV11-2	TRBJ2-7	NA	NA	CASSVGTGLLAGGDEQYF	TGTGCCAGCAGCGTCGGGACAGGGCTACTAGCGGGCGGTGACGAGCAGTACTTC
TRBV3-1/TRBV3-2	TRBJ2-5	NA	TRBD1	CASSQVGGRRETQYF	TGTGCCAGCAGCCAAGTAGGGGGCAGGCGAGAGACCCAGTACTTC
TRBV9	TRBJ2-2	NA	NA	CASSVARFATAGELFF	TGTGCCAGCAGCGTAGCGAGATTCGCTACAGCCGGGGAGCTGTTTTTT
TRBV5-1	TRBJ1-2	NA	NA	CASSLEAGTYGYTF	TGCGCCAGCAGCTTGGAGGCAGGTACCTATGGCTACACCTTC
TRBV6-5	TRBJ2-3	NA	NA	CASSYGAGWGTDTQYF	TGTGCCAGCAGTTACGGGGCGGGGTGGGGCACAGATACGCAGTATTTT
TRBV28	TRBJ2-7	NA	NA	CASRQGAYEQYF	TGTGCCAGCAGACAGGGTGCCTACGAGCAGTACTTC
TRBV28	TRBJ2-7	NA	NA	CASSWRHSRGISYEQYF	TGTGCCAGCAGTTGGAGGCATTCGAGGGGGATATCCTACGAGCAGTACTTC
TRBV19	TRBJ1-2	NA	TRBD1	CASSPGGTAGNYGYTF	TGTGCCAGTAGTCCAGGGGGGACAGCCGGTAACTATGGCTACACCTTC
TRBV14	TRBJ2-7	few	NA	CASSQGRFQGLQYF	TGTGCCAGCAGCCAAGGACGGTTCCAGGGTCTGCAGTACTTC
TRBV15	TRBJ2-1	NA	NA	CATSRDRTGTYNEQFF	TGTGCCACCAGCAGAGATCGAACAGGGACCTACAATGAGCAGTTCTTC
TRBV30	TRBJ1-2	NA	TRBD1	CAWFPGPLDRDYGYTF	TGTGCCTGGTTCCCAGGGCCTCTGGACAGGGACTATGGCTACACCTTC
TRBV18	TRBJ1-2	NA	TRBD1	CASSQTSGTGAHYGYTF	TGTGCCAGCTCGCAAACCTCCGGGACAGGGGCCCACTATGGCTACACCTTC
TRBV6-4	TRBJ1-4	NA	NA	CASGWTPTNEKLFF	TGTGCCAGCGGCTGGACTCCAACTAATGAAAAACTGTTTTTT
TRBV19	TRBJ1-5	NA	NA	CASSIEGGLIRPQHF	TGTGCCAGTAGTATAGAGGGAGGGTTAATTCGCCCCCAGCATTTT
TRBV11-2	TRBJ1-4	NA	NA	CASSLRGSRVSNEKLFF	TGTGCCAGCAGCTTAAGGGGGAGCAGGGTGTCTAATGAAAAACTGTTTTTT
TRBV4-3	TRBJ2-1	NA	TRBD2	CASSQERGTSGIHNEQFF	TGCGCCAGCAGCCAAGAAAGGGGGACTAGCGGGATCCACAATGAGCAGTTCTTC
TRBV11-2	TRBJ1-1	NA	TRBD1	CASSQTGGGGAFF	TGTGCCAGCAGCCAGACAGGGGGTGGAGGGGCTTTCTTT